This T cell receptor (beta chain) was identified in a study of shared clonotypes between healthy human individuals (dated by TCRdb to the early 2020s). Background on the whole study: A few men and two women, aged 18 to 49 years, made up the cohort. For each donor, CD4 naive and CD4 memory were each given three plates, CD8 naive was given two plates, and CD8 memory was given one plate. Blood TCR repertoires of about 5 healthy adults were deeply sequenced to estimate repertoire size and the extent of clonotype sharing between individuals. To increase sequencing depth and limit assay-specific biases, TCR repertoire library preparation and sequencing were carried out by different laboratories using diverse techniques. Leukapheresis yielded between about 0.94 and 9.5 billion PBMCs per donor.

Results and caveats for the whole study, not just this receptor: Only blood was sampled, and tissue TCR repertoires likely differ from those in blood. Larger estimated clonotype richness was generally found for naive subsets than for memory subsets. Clonotypes shared by all four sorted-subset donors showed higher generation probabilities than non-shared clonotypes. The small number of donors limited the genetic and exposure-history diversity represented. Based on pairwise subsampling, the degree of clonotype sharing among donors was expected to be affected by sequencing depth. Sharing across four donors was observed for roughly 5.4% of naive CD4, over 3% of naive CD8, 2.3% of memory CD4, and about 0.39% of memory CD8 clonotypes. Incomplete sequencing was indicated by rarefaction of sorted-subset datasets, despite the large sequencing depth.

Using the deep immunoSEQ assay, TCR CDR3 regions were amplified from genomic DNA by multiplex PCR. Genomic DNA extracted from each cell subset was distributed evenly over all wells of several immunoSEQ 96-well plates, and each plate served as one replicate. For sorted subsets, each replicate PCR was loaded with about 200 ng genomic DNA, equivalent to 25,000 to 35,000 T cell genomes. Purified libraries were measured with a Qubit 3.0 fluorometer, size-checked on a Bioanalyzer 2100, and measured again with the KAPA Library Quantification kit. Each immunoSEQ 96-well plate was sequenced on its own single-read 150-cycle Illumina NextSeq 550 flow cell. Under the source paper's analysis protocol: The immunoSEQ output contained only junctional sequences without quality scores, so filtering could not match that applied to full-length reads. To assign V/J genes and CDR3, sequences were annotated using PyIR, a Python wrapper for IgBLAST v1.9, with IMGT germline references. Reads with weak V/J assignments (E-value above 1e-6), missing CDR3, stop codons, out-of-frame junctions, or ambiguous translated residues were removed. V3J clonotypes were defined by identical inferred V gene, J gene, and CDR3 amino acid sequence. Percentage overlap between repertoires was computed as shared unique clonotypes divided by the size of the smaller repertoire. Richness of each repertoire was evaluated using RTK rarefaction, the Chao1 estimator, and Recon v2.1 estimates of unobserved clonotypes. Generation probabilities were computed with OLGA for all TCRbeta clonotypes obtained by the gDNA method from several donors. TCRdb's version of the immuneACCESS table is confined to in-frame rearrangements and falls short of the full clone set. An unresolved V gene accounts for under half of the shortfall where checked; the remainder is of unknown origin. That table gives V, J and clone size, and the DNA gave D and trimming. Here the sample has 2 million to 2.5 million clones; around 95% occur a single time. Roughly 0.13% of the sample is taken by the ten largest.

CDR1 and CDR2, per the germline V gene (reference sequence), are SGHKS and YYEKEE. The CDR3 goes from the cysteine to the phenylalanine over 16 residues. Only CDR3 DNA remains: 48 bases, in frame from the first base. Trimming accounts for 0 bases at V and 6 bases at J, while the number of junction bases matched to no gene is 7. With regard to this clone: There is no known antigen for this receptor. There are no base qualities to consult, and no much larger clone falls within one base.

The donors were healthy, HIV-negative adults with no recently reported acute infections or vaccinations. Only Caucasian adults living in Nashville, Tennessee, USA were represented among the donors. Magnetic negative selection was used to enrich CD4+ T cells, after which naive cells were positively selected on CD45RA and the negative fraction became the memory subset. After blood collection by leukapheresis, PBMCs were isolated using Ficoll-Histopaque density gradient centrifugation and then cryopreserved in the vapor phase of liquid nitrogen. Analytical flow cytometry was used to check the purity and quantity of each magnetically sorted T cell population. Genomic DNA was isolated from every sorted fraction and measured by UV absorbance on a Nanodrop 2000c.

What was sequenced was naive CD4+ T cells sorted from blood. The cell subset or site tag for this specimen amounts to: CD45RA+ positively selected. The clonotype originates from a man aged 18 to 30 in good health. Here the chain combines TRBV5-5 and TRBJ2-1, with TRBD2 matching 9 junction bases. The nucleotides are TGTGCCAGCAGCTTGGTATTGCGGGAGGGCCCCAATGAGCAGTTCTTC. The resulting protein is CASSLVLREGPNEQFF.